The T cell receptor beta chain under discussion was sequenced for a study of CD8 T cells in Susac syndrome. The CDR3 length is 14 residues. The germline V gene has CDR1 SQVTM and CDR2 ANQGSEA. Trimming cost V 2 bases and J 10 bases; bases outside gene matches: 7. Roughly 0.45 to 1 ug RNA was reverse transcribed with random hexamers. TCRdb itself ran the immunoSEQ multiplex PCR reads through MiXCR, one entry per CDR3 protein. The profile shows 90,000 to 150,000 distinct CDR3 sequences, 80% to 95% of them singletons. The source material was CD8+ T cells from PBMCs. The clonotype comes from a human donor in good health. The chain recombines TRBV29-1 with TRBJ2-1; 11 bases align to TRBD2. The CDR3 DNA follows: TGCAGCGTTGAAAGGCTAGCGGGAGGAGGGGAGCAGTTCTTC. Amino acids: CSVERLAGGGEQFF.